Detailed here is one T cell receptor (beta chain). Its target is not known. This sample was taken from a study of cytomegalovirus exposure and HLA in healthy donors. Points from the study as a whole: The productive fraction for most TCR beta V segments was about 87% or about 30% in an earlier analysis. In a later analysis, fewer than 20,000 TCR beta sequences were associated with HLA alleles at 0.05 false discovery rate.

CDR3 size: 11 residues. Germline V gene lookup returns CDR1 MDHEN and CDR2 SYDVKM. V was pared by 8 bases and J by 3 bases, with 8 bases between. PCR employed 60 Vbeta and 13 Jbeta primers. Method: immunoSEQ multiplex PCR; TCRdb's copy keeps in-frame clones and lacks some. Of about 130,000 clones in the sample, 80% were seen once. Material for sequencing was PBMCs. This TCR came from a young man in good health and CMV-seronegative. The rearrangement uses TRBV28 and TRBJ2-7; D remains unclear. The DNA of the CDR3 is TGTGCCAGCGGCGGAATCTACGAGCAGTACTTC. Its translation: CASGGIYEQYF.